These T cell receptor beta chains were read from a single sample in a study of cytomegalovirus exposure and HLA in healthy donors. Using immunoSEQ multiplex PCR, the repertoire was profiled, and TCRdb retains in-frame clones only, with some absent. Among 150,000 to 200,000 clones listed, 71% were seen once. The sequenced material came from PBMCs. These receptor sequences come from a young woman in good health and CMV-seronegative. CDR3s include the opening cysteine and the closing phenylalanine or tryptophan. A D gene is named only where the DNA matches it firmly. Expanded clones are given a class, and other clones once, few, many or no size at all.

D gene: NA; V gene: TRBV28; clone size: NA; J gene: TRBJ1-1; CDR3 protein: CASRGTGDYTEAFF; CDR3 DNA: TGTGCCAGCAGGGGGACGGGAGACTACACTGAAGCTTTCTTT
D gene: NA; V gene: TRBV7-9; clone size: NA; J gene: TRBJ2-5; CDR3 protein: CASSLGAETQYF; CDR3 DNA: TGTGCCAGCAGCTTAGGGGCGGAGACCCAGTACTTC
D gene: TRBD2; V gene: TRBV28; clone size: once; J gene: TRBJ2-1; CDR3 protein: CASSPLAGETYNEQFF; CDR3 DNA: TGTGCCAGCAGTCCCCTAGCGGGAGAGACCTACAATGAGCAGTTCTTC
D gene: NA; V gene: TRBV12-2; clone size: NA; J gene: TRBJ1-5; CDR3 protein: CASRSSRGPPRQPQHF; CDR3 DNA: TGTGCAAGTCGCTCCTCCCGGGGTCCGCCGCGGCAGCCCCAGCATTTT
D gene: TRBD2; V gene: TRBV6-5; clone size: few; J gene: TRBJ2-7; CDR3 protein: CASRLATTLEQYF; CDR3 DNA: TGTGCCAGCCGACTAGCCACCACCCTCGAGCAGTACTTC
D gene: NA; V gene: TRBV19; clone size: NA; J gene: TRBJ1-2; CDR3 protein: CASSILSNYGYTF; CDR3 DNA: TGTGCCAGTAGTATTCTCAGTAACTATGGCTACACCTTC
D gene: TRBD1; V gene: TRBV18; clone size: NA; J gene: TRBJ1-1; CDR3 protein: CASSPLDRDRAEAFF; CDR3 DNA: TGTGCCAGCTCACCTCTCGACCGGGACAGGGCTGAAGCTTTCTTT
D gene: TRBD1; V gene: TRBV4-1; clone size: NA; J gene: TRBJ2-2; CDR3 protein: CASSHNRDRAIGELFF; CDR3 DNA: TGCGCCAGCAGCCACAACCGGGACAGGGCGATCGGGGAGCTGTTTTTT
D gene: TRBD1; V gene: TRBV7-9; clone size: NA; J gene: TRBJ1-4; CDR3 protein: CASSPTGGEEKLFF; CDR3 DNA: TGTGCCAGCAGCCCGACAGGGGGCGAGGAAAAACTGTTTTTT
D gene: NA; V gene: TRBV27; clone size: NA; J gene: TRBJ1-5; CDR3 protein: CASRPGQLQPQHF; CDR3 DNA: TGTGCCAGCAGACCCGGACAGCTTCAGCCCCAGCATTTT
D gene: NA; V gene: TRBV15; clone size: NA; J gene: TRBJ1-1; CDR3 protein: CATSRDPQYTEAFF; CDR3 DNA: TGTGCCACCAGCAGAGATCCACAGTACACTGAAGCTTTCTTT
D gene: TRBD1; V gene: TRBV25-1; clone size: NA; J gene: TRBJ2-7; CDR3 protein: CASSVGEGQGAYEQYF; CDR3 DNA: TGTGCCAGCAGTGTCGGAGAGGGCCAGGGGGCCTACGAGCAGTACTTC
D gene: TRBD2; V gene: TRBV28; clone size: NA; J gene: TRBJ2-1; CDR3 protein: CASSLGTNPWKNEQFF; CDR3 DNA: TGTGCCAGCAGTCTCGGGACTAACCCCTGGAAGAATGAGCAGTTCTTC
D gene: NA; V gene: TRBV5-1; clone size: NA; J gene: TRBJ2-7; CDR3 protein: CASSLEWTDYEQYF; CDR3 DNA: TGCGCCAGCAGCTTGGAGTGGACTGACTACGAGCAGTACTTC
D gene: TRBD2; V gene: TRBV4-1; clone size: NA; J gene: TRBJ2-5; CDR3 protein: CASSQGSLAGAWRDF; CDR3 DNA: TGCGCCAGCAGCCAGGGATCACTAGCGGGGGCCTGGCGGGACTTC
D gene: NA; V gene: TRBV4-2; clone size: NA; J gene: TRBJ1-1; CDR3 protein: CASSHPYGRVMNTEAFF; CDR3 DNA: TGTGCCAGCAGCCACCCATACGGGAGGGTCATGAACACTGAAGCTTTCTTT
D gene: NA; V gene: TRBV6-5; clone size: NA; J gene: TRBJ2-7; CDR3 protein: CASAAGYEQYF; CDR3 DNA: TGTGCCAGCGCTGCGGGTTACGAGCAGTACTTC
D gene: TRBD1; V gene: TRBV29-1; clone size: NA; J gene: TRBJ2-7; CDR3 protein: CSDQRAGTGTYEQYF; CDR3 DNA: TGCAGTGACCAGAGGGCCGGGACAGGGACCTACGAGCAGTACTTC
D gene: TRBD1; V gene: TRBV2; clone size: NA; J gene: TRBJ1-1; CDR3 protein: CASSEETGWTEAFF; CDR3 DNA: TGTGCCAGCAGTGAGGAGACAGGGTGGACTGAAGCTTTCTTT
D gene: TRBD1; V gene: TRBV11-2; clone size: NA; J gene: TRBJ1-3; CDR3 protein: CASSGPGQGYSRNTIYF; CDR3 DNA: TGTGCCAGCAGCGGACCGGGACAGGGATATTCAAGAAACACCATATATTTT
D gene: NA; V gene: TRBV10-2; clone size: once; J gene: TRBJ1-1; CDR3 protein: CASTGGVTEAFF; CDR3 DNA: TGCGCCAGCACGGGGGGGGTCACTGAAGCTTTCTTT
D gene: TRBD1; V gene: TRBV28; clone size: NA; J gene: TRBJ2-7; CDR3 protein: CASRQGKGEQYF; CDR3 DNA: TGTGCCAGTCGACAGGGAAAGGGCGAGCAGTACTTC
D gene: NA; V gene: TRBV2; clone size: NA; J gene: TRBJ1-4; CDR3 protein: CASIKEPTGYQVGEKLFF; CDR3 DNA: TGTGCCAGCATAAAGGAGCCTACAGGGTATCAGGTTGGAGAAAAACTGTTTTTT
D gene: NA; V gene: TRBV10-3; clone size: once; J gene: TRBJ1-5; CDR3 protein: CAISEGGSMYSNQPQHF; CDR3 DNA: TGTGCCATCAGTGAAGGGGGAAGCATGTATAGCAATCAGCCCCAGCATTTT
D gene: TRBD2; V gene: TRBV6-1; clone size: few; J gene: TRBJ2-7; CDR3 protein: CASIQLAGMSEQYF; CDR3 DNA: TGTGCCAGCATCCAACTAGCGGGTATGTCCGAGCAGTACTTC
D gene: TRBD1; V gene: TRBV27; clone size: NA; J gene: TRBJ1-1; CDR3 protein: CASSWGTANTEAFF; CDR3 DNA: TGTGCCAGCAGTTGGGGGACAGCGAACACTGAAGCTTTCTTT
D gene: TRBD1; V gene: TRBV2; clone size: few; J gene: TRBJ1-1; CDR3 protein: CASSLSGTEATEAFF; CDR3 DNA: TGTGCCAGCAGCTTATCCGGGACAGAGGCAACTGAAGCTTTCTTT
D gene: NA; V gene: TRBV25-1; clone size: NA; J gene: TRBJ1-3; CDR3 protein: CASRSNRYSGNTIYF; CDR3 DNA: TGTGCCAGCAGGTCCAACCGCTACTCTGGAAACACCATATATTTT
D gene: NA; V gene: TRBV6-1; clone size: NA; J gene: TRBJ2-5; CDR3 protein: CASSLQGRETQYF; CDR3 DNA: TGTGCCAGCAGTCTACAGGGGAGGGAGACCCAGTACTTC
D gene: NA; V gene: TRBV7-2; clone size: NA; J gene: TRBJ2-7; CDR3 protein: CASSTQQGTEQYF; CDR3 DNA: TGTGCCAGCAGCACACAACAGGGTACCGAGCAGTACTTC
D gene: TRBD1; V gene: TRBV5-1; clone size: NA; J gene: TRBJ2-1; CDR3 protein: CASTGTGGYNEQFF; CDR3 DNA: TGCGCCAGCACAGGGACAGGGGGGTACAATGAGCAGTTCTTC
D gene: NA; V gene: TRBV6-5; clone size: NA; J gene: TRBJ2-7; CDR3 protein: CASGRVQGYYEQYF; CDR3 DNA: TGTGCCTCTGGAAGGGTACAGGGTTACTACGAGCAGTACTTC
D gene: NA; V gene: TRBV28; clone size: NA; J gene: TRBJ1-2; CDR3 protein: CAAGGRGVRYGYTF; CDR3 DNA: TGTGCCGCTGGGGGCCGGGGGGTGCGCTATGGCTACACCTTC
D gene: NA; V gene: TRBV6-6; clone size: NA; J gene: TRBJ2-2; CDR3 protein: CASSYRGRGELFF; CDR3 DNA: TGTGCCAGCAGTTACCGGGGTCGCGGGGAGCTGTTTTTT
D gene: NA; V gene: TRBV5-1; clone size: NA; J gene: TRBJ1-2; CDR3 protein: CASSIRQDGGYTF; CDR3 DNA: TGCGCCAGCAGCATCCGACAGGATGGTGGCTACACCTTC
D gene: TRBD2; V gene: TRBV9; clone size: NA; J gene: TRBJ2-7; CDR3 protein: CASSAGGGLTYEQYF; CDR3 DNA: TGTGCCAGCAGCGCCGGCGGGGGACTAACCTACGAGCAGTACTTC
D gene: NA; V gene: TRBV7-9; clone size: NA; J gene: TRBJ1-1; CDR3 protein: CASSLWGGNTEAFF; CDR3 DNA: TGTGCCAGCAGCTTATGGGGGGGGAACACTGAAGCTTTCTTT
D gene: NA; V gene: TRBV10-3; clone size: once; J gene: TRBJ2-7; CDR3 protein: CAISIQRGEQYF; CDR3 DNA: TGTGCCATCAGTATACAAAGGGGTGAGCAGTACTTC
D gene: TRBD1; V gene: TRBV7-6; clone size: few; J gene: TRBJ2-3; CDR3 protein: CASSSGQGLDTQYF; CDR3 DNA: TGTGCCAGCAGCTCCGGACAGGGGTTGGATACGCAGTATTTT
D gene: NA; V gene: TRBV28; clone size: NA; J gene: TRBJ2-1; CDR3 protein: CASSSKGATSYNEQFF; CDR3 DNA: TGTGCCAGCAGTTCGAAAGGAGCGACCTCCTACAATGAGCAGTTCTTC
D gene: NA; V gene: TRBV5-4; clone size: few; J gene: TRBJ1-6; CDR3 protein: CASSQGLDNSPLHF; CDR3 DNA: TGTGCCAGCAGCCAGGGCCTCGATAATTCACCCCTCCACTTT
D gene: NA; V gene: TRBV15; clone size: NA; J gene: TRBJ2-3; CDR3 protein: CATTKTSTDTQYF; CDR3 DNA: TGTGCCACCACCAAGACTAGCACAGATACGCAGTATTTT
D gene: TRBD1; V gene: TRBV5-4; clone size: NA; J gene: TRBJ2-1; CDR3 protein: CASSLAGGNEQFF; CDR3 DNA: TGTGCCAGCAGCTTGGCAGGGGGTAATGAGCAGTTCTTC
D gene: TRBD1; V gene: TRBV18; clone size: NA; J gene: TRBJ1-2; CDR3 protein: CASSPGQVYGYTF; CDR3 DNA: TGTGCCAGCTCACCAGGACAGGTTTATGGCTACACCTTC
D gene: NA; V gene: TRBV27; clone size: NA; J gene: TRBJ2-5; CDR3 protein: CASSLSYSNQETQYF; CDR3 DNA: TGTGCCAGCAGTTTATCTTACAGCAACCAAGAGACCCAGTACTTC
D gene: NA; V gene: TRBV6-5; clone size: NA; J gene: TRBJ2-2; CDR3 protein: CASRTPGQNTGELFF; CDR3 DNA: TGTGCCAGCAGAACCCCCGGACAGAACACCGGGGAGCTGTTTTTT
D gene: TRBD1; V gene: TRBV11-1; clone size: NA; J gene: TRBJ2-6; CDR3 protein: CASSLLGQGLSGANVLTF; CDR3 DNA: TGTGCCAGCAGCCTACTTGGACAGGGCCTCTCTGGGGCCAACGTCCTGACTTTC
D gene: NA; V gene: TRBV7-8; clone size: NA; J gene: TRBJ1-4; CDR3 protein: CASSSWRVRHEKLFF; CDR3 DNA: TGTGCCAGCAGCTCTTGGAGGGTACGTCATGAAAAACTGTTTTTT
D gene: TRBD2; V gene: TRBV4-3; clone size: NA; J gene: TRBJ2-3; CDR3 protein: CASSRLPAGGSTDTQYF; CDR3 DNA: TGCGCCAGCAGCCGATTACCCGCGGGAGGTAGCACAGATACGCAGTATTTT
D gene: NA; V gene: TRBV14; clone size: few; J gene: TRBJ1-2; CDR3 protein: CASSGKTGHYGYTF; CDR3 DNA: TGTGCCAGCAGCGGAAAGACAGGACACTATGGCTACACCTTC
D gene: TRBD2; V gene: TRBV4-3; clone size: few; J gene: TRBJ2-7; CDR3 protein: CASSQGLAGELRCF; CDR3 DNA: TGCGCCAGCAGCCAAGGACTAGCGGGGGAGTTGAGGTGCTTC
D gene: NA; V gene: TRBV10-2; clone size: NA; J gene: TRBJ1-1; CDR3 protein: CASSLSGMNTEAFF; CDR3 DNA: TGCGCCAGCAGCCTTTCAGGGATGAACACTGAAGCTTTCTTT
D gene: TRBD1; V gene: TRBV4-2; clone size: NA; J gene: TRBJ1-2; CDR3 protein: CASSPGTGGYGYTF; CDR3 DNA: TGTGCCAGCAGCCCCGGGACAGGCGGATATGGCTACACCTTC